These T cell receptor beta chains were read from a single sample in a study of OX40 agonist ivuxolimab in advanced cancers. This table comes from immunoSEQ multiplex PCR, and its TCRdb copy is limited to in-frame clones, with some not included. The sample holds roughly 60,000 clones; more than 80% are singletons and the top ten take over 11%. Source: CD4+ or CD8+ T cells sorted from blood, taken in a trial of the OX40 agonist ivuxolimab. These receptors all stem from an adult with an advanced solid tumor such as melanoma, head and neck, liver or kidney cancer. Each CDR3 is given with its conserved first and last residue. D genes are given only for firm matches. For some rows the clone size is stated as once, few or many, or as a class when expanded; others skip it.

TRBV4-1	TRBJ1-1	.	.	TGCGCCAGCAGCCTACTTGCATCGACCACTGAAGCTTTCTTT	CASSLLASTTEAFF
TRBV10-3	TRBJ1-1	.	TRBD1	TGTGCCATCAGTGAGTCGCGACAGGGGGTGAACACTGAAGCTTTCTTT	CAISESRQGVNTEAFF
TRBV21-1	TRBJ2-1	once	.	TGTGCCAGCGGGGGACTAGCGGATTACAATGAGCAGTTCTTC	CASGGLADYNEQFF
TRBV19	TRBJ1-4	.	.	TGTGCCAGTAGTATTTGGGGTAGTCCTGATGAAAAACTGTTTTTT	CASSIWGSPDEKLFF
TRBV19	TRBJ1-5	.	TRBD1	TGTGCCAGTAGTATAGCGACAAGGGGGCCTCAGCCCCAGCATTTT	CASSIATRGPQPQHF
TRBV27	TRBJ1-5	.	.	TGTGCCAGCAGTTTAAATGGTCGGCAGCCCCAGCATTTT	CASSLNGRQPQHF
TRBV4-2	TRBJ2-2	.	.	TGTGCCAGCAGCCAAGACCCCCCTAGGCTGAGCACCGGGGAGCTGTTTTTT	CASSQDPPRLSTGELFF
TRBV27	TRBJ1-4	.	.	TGTGCCAGCAGTTCTCTAAAAAACCTGATGGCTAATGAAAAACTGTTTTTT	CASSSLKNLMANEKLFF
TRBV5-8	TRBJ2-1	.	TRBD2	TGTGCCAGCAGCTCAGGACTAGCGGGGGGACTGTACAATGAGCAGTTCTTC	CASSSGLAGGLYNEQFF
TRBV7-9	TRBJ2-1	once	.	TGTGCCAGTCACGAAGGGAATGAGCAGTTCTTC	CASHEGNEQFF
TRBV11-2	TRBJ1-2	.	TRBD1	TGTGCCAGCAGCCCGGGGACAGGGCAACTCTATGGCTACACCTTC	CASSPGTGQLYGYTF
TRBV11-1	TRBJ1-3	.	.	TGTGCCAGCAGCCGCGGGAGCTCTGGAAACACCATATATTTT	CASSRGSSGNTIYF
TRBV11-2	TRBJ2-3	once	TRBD2	TGTGCCAGCAGCTTAGTAGCGGGATCAGGTGATACGCAGTATTTT	CASSLVAGSGDTQYF
TRBV7-9	TRBJ1-2	.	.	TGTGCCAGCAGCCCTCCGGACAGATATGGCTACACCTTC	CASSPPDRYGYTF
TRBV5-4	TRBJ1-6	.	.	TGTGCCAGCAGCTTGGGGGGGCAGGTGAGTTCACCCCTCCACTTT	CASSLGGQVSSPLHF
TRBV7-8	TRBJ1-5	.	.	TGTGCCAGCAGCTCCGTCCGGGGGCAGAATCAGCCCCAGCATTTT	CASSSVRGQNQPQHF
TRBV7-3	TRBJ2-2	.	.	TGTGCCAGCAGCTTAGGGACTTACACCGGGGAGCTGTTTTTT	CASSLGTYTGELFF
TRBV21-1	TRBJ1-3	.	.	TGTGCCAGCGACGGACATCCCGTCTCTGGAAACACCATATATTTT	CASDGHPVSGNTIYF
TRBV7-3	TRBJ2-5	once	.	TGTGCCAGCAGCCGGACCGTCCCTCCAGAGACCCAGTACTTC	CASSRTVPPETQYF
TRBV5-1	TRBJ2-7	.	TRBD1	TGCGCCAGCAGCCCGTCGGGGACAGACTACGAGCAGTACTTC	CASSPSGTDYEQYF
TRBV18	TRBJ2-3	.	.	TGTGCCAGCTCACCACCGTCTACCCGCACAGATACGCAGTATTTT	CASSPPSTRTDTQYF
TRBV28	TRBJ2-3	.	.	TGTGCCAGCAGCTCCCGGGACGCCCTGACTAGCACAGATACGCAGTATTTT	CASSSRDALTSTDTQYF
TRBV5-1	TRBJ2-5	medium-sized	.	TGCGCCAGCAGCTTGCCAGGCCAAGAGACCCAGTACTTC	CASSLPGQETQYF
TRBV6-6	TRBJ1-3	.	.	TGTGCCAGCACCCCTCAAAGGGTTTCTGGAAACACCATATATTTT	CASTPQRVSGNTIYF
TRBV29-1	TRBJ1-6	once	.	TGCAGCGTGGACGACGTACGGGACGGGGTAGGACCCCTCCACTTT	CSVDDVRDGVGPLHF
TRBV27	TRBJ1-2	.	.	TGTGCCAGCAGTTTGTATGTTGGCTACACCTTC	CASSLYVGYTF
TRBV7-6	TRBJ2-1	.	TRBD2	TGTGCCTGCTCTATCGGCGGGAGTATGAATGAGCAGTTCTTC	CACSIGGSMNEQFF
TRBV6-1	TRBJ1-4	.	TRBD1	TGTGCCAGCAGTGAAGGGAGAGGGACAGGGGGATATGAAAAACTGTTTTTT	CASSEGRGTGGYEKLFF
TRBV15	TRBJ2-1	.	.	TGTGCCACCAGCAGAGTGAGAGCTTCCCGTGAGCAGTTCTTC	CATSRVRASREQFF
TRBV6-1	TRBJ1-3	.	.	TGTGCCAGCACCTACACACAGGGATCCGGAAACACCATATATTTT	CASTYTQGSGNTIYF
TRBV28	TRBJ2-7	.	TRBD1	TGTGCCAGCAGTTCCGTGGACAGGGACGAGCAGTACTTC	CASSSVDRDEQYF
TRBV9	TRBJ1-2	.	TRBD1	TGTGCCAGCAGCGCCCGGACAGGGGAATGGCGGAACTATGGCTACACCTTC	CASSARTGEWRNYGYTF
TRBV2	TRBJ2-7	.	.	TGTGCCAGCATGGGTATAGGGTTTTACGAGCAGTACTTC	CASMGIGFYEQYF
TRBV2	TRBJ2-6	.	TRBD1	TGTGCCAGCAGTTCCGGGACAGGGGGCTCTGGGGCCAACGTCCTGACTTTC	CASSSGTGGSGANVLTF
TRBV4-1	TRBJ2-3	once	.	TGCGCCAGCAGCCAGGAAACAGATACGCAGTATTTT	CASSQETDTQYF
TRBV5-1	TRBJ2-7	.	TRBD1	TGCGCCAGCAGCCTCCGGGACAGGTTTTACGAGCAGTACTTC	CASSLRDRFYEQYF
TRBV4-1	TRBJ2-6	.	.	TGCGCCAGCACGGGACAACCCTCTGGGGCCAACGTCCTGACTTTC	CASTGQPSGANVLTF
TRBV2	TRBJ1-1	.	.	TGTGCCAGCAGCGTTGGACACCTTGAAGCTTTCTTT	CASSVGHLEAFF
TRBV7-8	TRBJ1-5	.	.	TGTGCCAGCAGCTTCGACAGAAGCAATCAGCCCCAGCATTTT	CASSFDRSNQPQHF
TRBV7-9	TRBJ2-7	.	TRBD1	TGTGCCAGCAGCTGGACAGGGGGCGAGCAGTACTTC	CASSWTGGEQYF
TRBV28	TRBJ1-2	.	.	TGTGCCAGCAGTACCATCTATGGCTACACCTTC	CASSTIYGYTF
TRBV10-3	TRBJ1-2	.	.	TGTGCCATCAGTGAGTTCCAGGGTATGGATGTTGGCTACACCTTC	CAISEFQGMDVGYTF
TRBV6-1	TRBJ2-1	.	.	TGTGCCAGCGGGAGGGACAGTAGAGAGCAGTTCTTC	CASGRDSREQFF
TRBV4-1	TRBJ2-1	.	TRBD2	TGCGCCAGCAGCCCTGACCCGGGACTAAACAATGAGCAGTTCTTC	CASSPDPGLNNEQFF
TRBV7-6	TRBJ2-3	.	.	TGTGCCAGCAGCTTAGAAGCGGACACAGATACGCAGTATTTT	CASSLEADTDTQYF
TRBV4-1	TRBJ2-7	few	.	TGCGCCAGCAGCCAAGGACCCGAGCAGTACTTC	CASSQGPEQYF
TRBV15	TRBJ2-1	once	.	TGTGCCACCAGCAGAGCCACATACGGGGGCCCTCGTACCTACAATGAGCAGTTCTTC	CATSRATYGGPRTYNEQFF
TRBV7-2	TRBJ2-7	.	.	TGTGCCAGCAGCATCCAAGGAGGGTCAGGCTACGAGCAGTACTTC	CASSIQGGSGYEQYF
TRBV5-1	TRBJ1-6	.	.	TGCGCCAGCAGCTTGGCTCATATTTTGCGGGACAAGAAGAATTCACCCCTCCACTTT	CASSLAHILRDKKNSPLHF
TRBV19	TRBJ1-5	.	.	TGTGCCAGTACCATTTGGGGGGACAATCAGCCCCAGCATTTT	CASTIWGDNQPQHF
TRBV10-2	TRBJ2-7	once	.	TGCGCCAGCAGCGACGTTTCCCTCGAGCAGTACTTC	CASSDVSLEQYF
TRBV27	TRBJ2-7	once	.	TGTGCCAGCAGTTCGGGACCGCCCTACGAGCAGTACTTC	CASSSGPPYEQYF
TRBV18	TRBJ1-2	.	.	TGTGCCAGCTCACAAGGAGGCGGCTACACCTTC	CASSQGGGYTF
TRBV6-1	TRBJ2-7	.	.	TGTGCCAGCAGCTCGGACTTACGTCCCGAGCAGTACTTC	CASSSDLRPEQYF